This TCR beta chain was sequenced in a study of cytomegalovirus exposure and HLA in healthy donors (dated by TCRdb to the late 2010s). For context, the study as a whole: An earlier analysis of approximately 640 of the donors reported 250 to 300 Gb of sequence data and more than 90 million unique TCR beta sequences from about 179 million T cells. Of the 300 to 400 genotyped donors, 65% to 90% fell in the genetic ancestry cluster associated with self-reported Caucasian donors. Rather than drawing on any new phenotypic data, the later analysis identified candidate immune exposures from TCR beta sequences and the way those sequences occurred across donors. Donor age, sex, ethnicity and CMV serostatus were collected together with the repertoire data. Along with the roughly 670-subject first cohort, a separate validation cohort of over 90 different subjects was used. Every discovery cohort repertoire had been produced on one sequencing platform. Across approximately 420 genotyped donors of the cohort, an average of 235,054 unique TCR beta nucleotide sequences per donor were sequenced, and approximately 17% of those sequences were non-productive. The number of donors typed differed by locus, with 629-630 for A, B, C, DRB1 and DQB1, roughly 550 for DQA1, over 600 for DPA1, and 472 for DPB1. A later genetic analysis took genome-wide SNP genotypes for about 55% of the 666 donors and used that subset as a discovery cohort. The study aimed to test whether signatures of past pathogen exposure could be identified by cataloging public T cell receptors. Four to six DR-DQ haplotypes were handled as single units for association and clustering, since linkage in the cohort was strong. HLA typing covered class I and class II loci at four-digit resolution. An early release covering around 630 HLA-typed donors comprised approximately 290 gigabases of sequencing data and tens of millions of unique TCR sequences. An earlier analysis of approximately 500 of the donors applied high-throughput TCR beta sequencing to assess whether each TCR beta V gene segment acted as functional or pseudogenic. The study profiled the T cell repertoires of hundreds of subjects by immunosequencing and related them to cytomegalovirus serostatus. A later analysis re-examined previously published TCR beta repertoires from 500 to 700 donors and added high-resolution HLA genotyping to investigate patterns of TCR occurrence. High-throughput TCR immunosequencing, statistical association of individual TCRs with disease status, and machine learning were combined to predict cytomegalovirus infection status.

In total, 500 to 700 healthy bone marrow donors made up the cohort. All cohort members were sampled while nominally healthy, although unrecorded immune exposures were likely present. The donor tested CMV seronegative, placing the donor among the 350 or so seronegative members of the cohort. Every donor gave a peripheral blood sample, and the peripheral blood mononuclear cells from that sample were used for TCR beta sequencing. The Qiagen DNeasy Blood Extraction Kit was used to extract genomic DNA from the blood cell samples. Broader findings and caveats from the paper: The study listed approximately 150 TCR beta chains as associated with cytomegalovirus. A further reported finding was that TCR beta sequences accurately predicted the HLA-A and HLA-B alleles for most subjects in the first cohort. The sequencing pipeline was judged likely to have produced a cluster of highly shared sequence variants as a technical artifact. In a later analysis, the rate of TCR association differed among HLA loci, with DRB1 alleles having the most associated TCRs and HLA-C alleles having the fewest. Only TCR beta chains were sequenced in this cohort, and the absence of alpha or paired-chain data limited detectable features. An earlier analysis of approximately 500 of the donors showed that most TCR beta V segments appeared in productive rearrangements either about 87% or about 30% of the time, which broadly matched IMGT annotations. According to the authors, the approach could potentially be generalized to other disease states and immunological phenotypes. A later analysis reported that several top co-occurrence clusters appeared linked to parvovirus B19, influenza, CMV and Epstein-Barr virus. Sequencing depth was assumed to be roughly uniform across donors in the presence/absence analyses, though that assumption may not hold. According to a later analysis, most CMV-associated TCR beta chains appeared to be HLA-restricted, and the HLA associations seemed to be driven largely by CMV exposure. In both the original and validation cohorts, the classifier was reported to diagnose cytomegalovirus status with high specificity and sensitivity. Most TCR sequences were observed very rarely across donors, whereas some public TCRs were present in many individuals. At a false discovery rate of 0.05, a later analysis linked under 20,000 TCR beta sequences to specific HLA alleles. Correlated functional status among segregating V segments might reflect linkage disequilibrium, but an unknown experimental factor could not be ruled out. The earlier analysis of about 600 of the donors excluded approximately 17 rarely observed V segments, including chromosome 9 orphons, because counts were too low. Because the 87-base-pair reads could not distinguish some IMGT-functional V segments, including TRBV6-2 and TRBV6-3, those segments were excluded. In a later genetic analysis, a missense DCLRE1C variant was associated with V-gene and J-gene trimming of TCR beta chains, and the association was replicated in an independent cohort. A later analysis found that HLA-associated TCR beta chains were more clonally expanded and had lower generation probabilities than equally common non-associated chains. When HLA alleles, especially DR and DQ, strongly co-occurred, TCR associations were difficult to assign to individual alleles. The only immune exposure information available for the cohort was CMV serostatus. In vitro tests confirmed that a few of the cytomegalovirus-associated TCR beta chains recognize cytomegalovirus antigens. Because HLA typing was missing for some donors at each locus, association tests included only the typed subset. Compared with the 666-donor mean, donors in an Asian-associated ancestry cluster had fewer N-insertions in productive TCRs, according to a later genetic analysis.

CDR1 and CDR2 (MNHEY, SVGAGI) derive from the germline V gene. Relative to germline, V is 4 bases shorter and J is 0 bases shorter, with 12 bases between their ends. The CDR3 measures 15 amino acids from cysteine to phenylalanine. Only CDR3 DNA is held: 45 bases, read in frame from base 1. As concerns this clone: It has no known antigen specificity. Per-base qualities were not stored, and no clone one base away is much larger.

Libraries were constructed by the immunoSEQ multiplex PCR assay. A mixture of 60 forward primers for TCR Vbeta segments and 13 reverse primers for TCR Jbeta segments was used in the multiplex PCR. The CDR3 region of rearranged TCR beta genes was amplified from genomic DNA by a multiplex PCR assay. On the Illumina HiSeq System, the amplified TCR beta libraries were sequenced as 87-base-pair reads. In the paper's pipeline: A later analysis counted about 82 million unique TCR beta chains across the 666 repertoires, and 10 million to 12 million of these chains were shared by at least two donors. To remove PCR and sequencing errors, raw reads were error-corrected and collapsed into unique sequences using a nearest-neighbor algorithm that merged closely related sequences. V, D and J gene segments were assigned by aligning CDR3 sequences to IMGT reference sequences. For a sequence to be retained, at least a six-nucleotide match to both a V gene segment and a J gene segment was required. Rearrangements were called productive when the CDR3 lacked stop codons and stayed in frame with V and J; all others were non-productive. CDR3 was defined by IMGT convention, running from the second conserved V-encoded cysteine to the conserved J-encoded phenylalanine. The earlier analysis of roughly 590 of the donors excluded any sequence lacking an unambiguous match to a single V gene segment. An earlier analysis of 587 of the donors classified V segments as functional when productive rearrangements were above 56.7% and as segregating when the standard deviation between donors was above 5%. To diagnose cytomegalovirus status from the catalog of TCR beta chain sequences, a statistical classification framework was built. A later analysis assigned V and J genes by comparing TCR nucleotide sequences with IMGT/GENE-DB human TR gene sequences. A later analysis assigned CDR3 sequences and most-parsimonious VDJ recombination scenarios with the TCRdist pipeline. In a later analysis, each TCR beta chain was defined by its CDR3 amino acid sequence together with its V-gene family, and reads without a unique V-gene family were excluded. As a way to deal with suspected cross-contamination and a sequencing artifact, a later analysis dropped hundreds of nucleotide sequences that were highly shared and had low generation probability. For each public chain, a later analysis derived a clonal expansion index from normalized ranks of inferred template counts within each repertoire. In a later analysis, generation probabilities were computed with a VDJ recombination model fitted to out-of-frame rearrangements, and the resulting probabilities were checked against IGoR. A later analysis scored TCR-TCR, TCR-HLA and TCR-CMV co-occurrence with hypergeometric tests, applying a repertoire-size bias correction to TCR pairs. False discovery rates were estimated in a later analysis by permuting HLA or CMV assignments 20 times. In a later analysis, co-occurring TCRs were grouped using DBSCAN, with TCRdist sequence similarity added in when clustering inside HLA-allele-positive subsets. Co-occurrence clustering excluded repertoires with fewer than 30,000 or more than 120,000 public chains, plus five with anomalous nucleotide sharing. TCRdb mirrors the immuneACCESS table, restricted to in-frame sequences. Some clones are absent from its copies; in checked studies, under half trace to an unresolved V gene, and the reason for the others is unknown. The D gene and trimming were derived from the DNA, and the V and J assignments and clone size from that table. For this sample the table gives about 57,000 clones, of which around 70% were detected only once. About 9.1% of the sample goes to the ten largest clones.

The sequencing input was PBMCs. Recombination linked TRBV6-5 to TRBJ1-1, with a tentative D gene TRBD1 over 6 matching bases. This sequence originates from a woman between 45 and 65 years old in good health and CMV-seronegative. The DNA is TGTGCCAGCAGTTCTATGACAGGACTGAACACTGAAGCTTTCTTT. Its coded protein is CASSSMTGLNTEAFF.